The 13 T cell receptor beta chains listed next were all sequenced from one sample in a study of T cells in localized non-small cell lung cancer. Method: immunoSEQ multiplex PCR; TCRdb's copy keeps in-frame clones and lacks some. The sample shows more than 70,000 clones, 70% to 90% of them seen only once. This sample comprised peripheral blood, obtained before any cancer treatment. The receptors originated from a man aged 40-75 years with stage I lung adenocarcinoma.

This sequence joins TRBV27 and TRBJ1-2, with a possible D match to TRBD1 (5 bases). This CDR3 is 14 amino acids long. From germline, CDR1 is MNHEY and CDR2 SMNVEV (reference sequence). Between the trimmed V and J ends, which lost 4 bases and 4 bases, there was a span of 13 bases. Here the CDR3 reads CASSWGGAAYGYTF. CDR3 DNA: TGTGCCAGCAGTTGGGGAGGGGCAGCCTATGGCTACACCTTC.

The sample holds a few counts of this clone. V usage is TRBV5-4 and J usage is TRBJ1-1; 12 bases fit TRBD1. CDR1 is SGHNT and CDR2 is YYREEE in the germline V gene (reference sequence). With V trimmed by 4 bases and J by 5 bases, 9 bases remained unmatched. The CDR3 sequence is 16 residues long. In DNA form, the CDR3 reads TGTGCCAGCAGCCTCTCGGGACAGGGGGCGGGGACTGAAGCTTTCTTT. Encoded protein: CASSLSGQGAGTEAFF.

This clone has just one count. The chain uses TRBV5-1 and TRBJ2-7; the match to TRBD2 covers 12 bases. The CDR3 is 15 amino acids. V shed 5 bases and J 2 bases; nucleotides not matched to a gene: 5. The V gene's germline CDR1 is SGHRS and CDR2 YFSETQ. The CDR3 coding sequence is TGCGCCAGCAGGAACGGACTAGCGGGGACCTACGAGCAGTACTTC. It yields the protein CASRNGLAGTYEQYF. The variable domain in full, with the rest retrieved from reference TRBV5-1 and TRBJ2-7, is KAGVTQTPRYLIKTRGQQVTLSCSPISGHRSVSWYQQTPGQGLQFLFEYFSETQRNKGNFPGRFSGRQFSNSRSEMNVSTLELGDSALYLCASRNGLAGTYEQYFGPGTRLTVT.

The gene calls are TRBV7-9 and TRBJ1-3, with 10 bases that match TRBD1. The length of the CDR3 is 15 residues. Germline CDR1 is SEHNR and CDR2 is FQNEAQ (reference sequence). V dropped 5 bases and J dropped 0; count of bases not matched to a gene: 1. CDR3 nucleotides: TGTGCCAGCAGCCGGACAGGGGGCTCTGGAAACACCATATATTTT. It is translated as CASSRTGGSGNTIYF.

This clone was found once. This rearrangement joins TRBV6-6 to TRBJ1-2; 10 nucleotides align to TRBD1. This CDR3 spans 14 amino acids. CDR1 is MNHNY, CDR2 SVGAGI, per germline (reference sequence). J gave up 6 bases and V 5 bases, and 6 bases lay outside the gene matches. The CDR3 reads CASSRWTGGDGYTF. CDR3 nucleotide sequence: TGTGCCAGCAGTAGATGGACAGGGGGGGATGGCTACACCTTC.

The rearrangement links TRBV28 to TRBJ2-1; D may be TRBD1 or TRBD2 (6 bases each). Trimming removed 8 bases from V and 8 bases from J, with 22 bases in between. The CDR3 is 15 residues long. The germline V gene has CDR1 MDHEN and CDR2 SYDVKM. The CDR3 sequence: CASCRGEFLIDEQFF. Written as DNA, the CDR3 is TGTGCCAGCTGTAGGGGGGAGTTTCTTATAGATGAGCAGTTCTTC.

The chain is built from TRBV9 and TRBJ1-2; D not certain. Trimming stripped 3 bases from V and 8 bases from J, with 20 bases between. CDR3 length: 15 residues. CDR1 and CDR2 from the germline V gene are SGDLS and YYNGEE. CDR3 sequence (DNA): TGTGCCAGCAGCGCCCACGTGGATCACCCGGGGGGCTACACCTTC. Translating gives CASSAHVDHPGGYTF.

This chain joins TRBV11-2 and TRBJ1-2, with D uncertain. Germline loops: CDR1 SGHAT, CDR2 FQNNGV. The length of the CDR3 is 16 residues. V shed 2 bases and J shed 5 bases, with 18 bases lying between them. The CDR3 DNA is TGTGCCAGCAGCTTAATCCACACAGCACTGGCGTATGGCTACACCTTC. Translating gives CASSLIHTALAYGYTF.

V usage is TRBV29-1 and J usage is TRBJ2-7; D perhaps matches TRBD2 (6 bases). Trimming removed 5 bases at V and 0 bases at J, with 11 bases between. The CDR3 sequence is 13 residues long. CDR1 and CDR2 (germline): SQVTM, ANQGSEA. The CDR3 DNA reads TGCAGCGTTCGAAGCGGGTCCTCCTACGAGCAGTACTTC. It translates to CSVRSGSSYEQYF.

This chain joins TRBV10-3 and TRBJ1-1; the D gene is possibly TRBD1 (6 bases). V was trimmed by 6 bases and J by 1 base, leaving 6 bases between them. Germline CDR1 and CDR2: ENHRY and SYGVKD. This CDR3 has 12 residues. The CDR3 is CAIRQGNTEAFF. In DNA, the CDR3 is TGTGCCATCAGACAGGGGAACACTGAAGCTTTCTTT.

The V and J genes are TRBV15 and TRBJ2-7, with TRBD2 matching over 13 bases. Germline V CDR1 and CDR2: LNHNV, YYDKDF (reference sequence). With 5 bases clipped from V and 4 bases from J, the junction kept 8 bases outside the gene matches. This CDR3 comprises 16 residues. The CDR3, as DNA: TGTGCCACCAGCGGACTAGCGGGAGCCAAATCTTACGAGCAGTACTTC. Encoded protein: CATSGLAGAKSYEQYF.

This rearrangement joins TRBV4-1 to TRBJ1-1, with D unresolved. The CDR3 covers 15 residues. CDR1 is MGHRA, CDR2 YSYEKL, per germline. V was clipped by 1 base and J by 4 bases, with 13 bases between them. The CDR3 coding sequence is TGCGCCAGCAGCCAAGTAGGGAAGGGATCCACTGAAGCTTTCTTT. It specifies CASSQVGKGSTEAFF.

The gene calls are TRBV30 and TRBJ1-1; the match to TRBD1 covers 8 bases. Trimming at V came to 7 bases and at J to 5 bases, leaving 12 bases not matched to a gene. There are 14 residues in the CDR3. Looked up from germline, CDR1 is GTSNPN and CDR2 is SVGIG (reference sequence). CDR3 coding DNA: TGTGCCTTAGGACAGGGTAAGGGTTTTACTGAAGCTTTCTTT. Its protein product is CALGQGKGFTEAFF.